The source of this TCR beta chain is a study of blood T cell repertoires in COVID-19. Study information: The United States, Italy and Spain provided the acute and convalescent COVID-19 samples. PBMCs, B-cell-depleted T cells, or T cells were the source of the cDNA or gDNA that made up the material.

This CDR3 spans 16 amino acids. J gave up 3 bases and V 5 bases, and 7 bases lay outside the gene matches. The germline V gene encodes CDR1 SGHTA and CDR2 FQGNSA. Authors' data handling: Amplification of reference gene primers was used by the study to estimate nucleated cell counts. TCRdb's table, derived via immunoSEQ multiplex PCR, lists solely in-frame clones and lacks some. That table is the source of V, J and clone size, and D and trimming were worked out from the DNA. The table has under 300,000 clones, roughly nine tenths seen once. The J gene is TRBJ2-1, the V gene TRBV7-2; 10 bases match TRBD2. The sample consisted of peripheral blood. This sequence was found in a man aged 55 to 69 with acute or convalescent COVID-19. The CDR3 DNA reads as TGTGCCAGCAGCAAATCCTTAGCGGGAGGCTACAATGAGCAGTTCTTC. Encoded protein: CASSKSLAGGYNEQFF. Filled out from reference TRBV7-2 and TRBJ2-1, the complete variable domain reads GAGVSQSPSNKVTEKGKDVELRCDPISGHTALYWYRQSLGQGLEFLIYFQGNSAPDKSGLPSDRFSAERTGGSVSTLTIQRTQQEDSAVYLCASSKSLAGGYNEQFFGPGTRLTVL.